These 24 T cell receptor beta chains were all obtained from the same sample, sequenced in a study of blood T cells in healthy people across ages. The use of a sample-barcoded 5' primer and a J-beta primer mix characterized a second PCR of about 7 to 12 cycles. TCRdb analysed the 5' RACE reads with MiXCR anew, one entry per CDR3 protein. The table shows about 720,000 distinct CDR3 sequences, with 20% to 25% occurring only once. The sequencing sample was made of blood. These receptors were collected from a man between 65 and 79 years old in good health.

The rearrangement uses TRBV12-3 or TRBV12-4 and TRBJ2-7, with 9 positions matching TRBD1. The CDR3 covers 14 residues. Losses at the gene ends were 3 bases for V and 3 bases for J; bases not matched to a gene: 3. The CDR3 spells CASSFGQGNYEQYV. In nucleotides, the CDR3 is TGTGCCAGCAGTTTCGGACAGGGGAACTACGAGCAGTACGTC.

The table lists this clonotype with a few counts. CDR3: CASSQDRRTASSGNTIYF. CDR3 nucleotide sequence: TGCGCCAGCAGCCAAGACCGAAGGACAGCGAGCTCTGGAAACACCATATATTTT. V and J are TRBV4-1 and TRBJ1-3, with a possible D match to TRBD1 (6 bases). The CDR3 covers 18 residues. The V and J ends lost 0 bases and 0 bases respectively, with 15 bases between them. CDR1 and CDR2 (germline): MGHRA, YSYEKL.

V gene TRBV29-1 combines with J gene TRBJ2-1, with D perhaps matching TRBD1 (5 bases). The length of the CDR3 is 14 residues. CDR1 is SQVTM, CDR2 ANQGSEA, per germline. V gave up 6 bases and J gave up 1 base, with 13 bases separating them. The CDR3 nucleotides read TGCAGCGTCCCAGGGCCCGGGTCCTACAATGAGCAGTTCTTC. Translated: CSVPGPGSYNEQFF.

This clonotype was counted only a few times. This chain joins TRBV29-1 and TRBJ1-2; tentatively, D is TRBD1 (6 bases). Trimming pared 6 bases from V and 4 bases from J, leaving 15 bases between. CDR1 SQVTM and CDR2 ANQGSEA come from the germline V gene. CDR3 length: 13 residues. CDR3: CSVQGTFIYGYTF. In nucleotides, the CDR3 is TGCAGCGTCCAGGGGACCTTCATCTATGGCTACACCTTC.

This clonotype was seen a handful of times. The rearrangement links TRBV5-1 to TRBJ1-2; 7 bases are shared with TRBD1. This CDR3 contains 15 residues. V lost 4 bases and J lost 0; bases outside the gene matches: 6. The germline gives CDR1 SGHRS, CDR2 YFSETQ. CDR3 nucleotide sequence: TGCGCCAGCAGCGCTAGGGACAGAACTAACTATGGCTACACCTTC. Translated: CASSARDRTNYGYTF.

This clonotype showed up just a few times. Without the conserved terminal phenylalanine or tryptophan, this CDR3 likely stems from a read error. The J gene is TRBJ1-5, the V gene TRBV5-4; a possible D gene is TRBD1 (5 bases). CDR3 length equals 13 residues. Trimming took 7 bases from V and 4 from J, leaving 12 bases between them. Germline CDR1 reads SGHNT; CDR2 reads YYREEE (reference sequence). The CDR3 region has the DNA TGTGCCAGCGCGAAGGACACTAATCAGCCCCAGCATCTT. This gives the protein CASAKDTNQPQHL.

The chain employs TRBV7-6 and TRBJ2-3; D may be TRBD2 (5 bases). V was pared by 5 bases and J by 12 bases, with 21 bases between. The CDR3 length is 14 residues. Germline V gene lookup returns CDR1 SGHVS and CDR2 FNYEAQ. CDR3 residues: CASSPIQRDPLQYF. CDR3 DNA: TGTGCCAGCAGCCCGATCCAACGGGATCCCTTACAGTATTTT.

In this sample, this clonotype turned up a few times. This chain connects TRBV27 to TRBJ2-1; D perhaps matches TRBD2 (6 bases). Trimming stripped 5 bases from V and 7 bases from J, with 15 bases between. The CDR3 extends over 14 amino acids. CDR1 MNHEY and CDR2 SMNVEV come from the germline V gene (reference sequence). The CDR3 coding sequence is TGTGCCAGCAGTAAAAGCGGGCCGGGTAATGAGCAGTTCTTC. Translated: CASSKSGPGNEQFF.

The rearrangement uses TRBV6-6 and TRBJ1-3; D might be TRBD1 (5 bases). CDR3 size: 15 residues. The germline gives CDR1 MNHNY, CDR2 SVGAGI (reference sequence). V was cut by 7 bases and J by 8 bases, with 21 bases left in between. The CDR3 region has the DNA TGTGCCAGCATCGCTAGCCCAAAGGGGTCGTACACCATATATTTT. Protein product: CASIASPKGSYTIYF.

A remark on this clonotype: One end of the junction fails to match germline, which may point to a read error. The chain joins TRBV6-1 to TRBJ2-7; 9 nucleotides align to TRBD1. Looked up from germline, CDR1 is MNHNS and CDR2 is SASEGT. The CDR3 has 16 amino acids. CDR3 DNA sequence: TGTGCCAGCAGTGACCAAAACTGGGACAGGGACCACGAGCGGTACTTC. Protein product: CASSDQNWDRDHERYF.

This rearrangement joins TRBV19 to TRBJ2-5; 9 bases line up with TRBD2. The V and J ends lost 1 base and 4 bases, in that order; junction bases with no gene match: 10. Looked up from germline, CDR1 is LNHDA and CDR2 is SQIVND (reference sequence). The CDR3 has 17 amino acids. In nucleotides, the CDR3 is TGTGCCAGTAGTATAGCCGGGACTAGCTGGTTAGCAGAGACCCAGTACTTC. It is translated as CASSIAGTSWLAETQYF.

V gene TRBV27 combines with J gene TRBJ2-2; 10 bases agree with TRBD2. Germline-derived CDR1 and CDR2 are MNHEY and SMNVEV (reference sequence). Trimming cost V 5 bases and J 5 bases; bases outside gene matches: 8. The CDR3 consists of 16 residues. In DNA, the CDR3 is TGTGCCAGCAGTGTTAGCGGGGGGCCGAGAACCGGGGAGCTGTTTTTT. Protein sequence: CASSVSGGPRTGELFF.

This clonotype was seen a few times. At one boundary the junction diverges from the germline segment, which might be a read error. V and J are TRBV24-1 and TRBJ1-2; no firm D call. In germline, CDR1 is KGHDR, CDR2 SFDVKD. The CDR3 runs 14 residues. CDR3 region: CATSDFPLNYGCTF. The CDR3 DNA sequence: TGTGCCACCAGTGATTTTCCATTAAACTATGGCTGCACCTTC.

The chain uses TRBV20-1 and TRBJ2-5, with TRBD1 matching 9 bases. This CDR3 is built from 14 residues. Germline V gives CDR1 DFQATT, CDR2 SNEGSKA (reference sequence). Losses at the gene ends were 2 bases for V and 5 bases for J; bases not matched to a gene: 6. Here the CDR3 DNA reads TGCAGTGCTAGAAAGGGACAGGGTGGGGAGACCCAGTACTTC. Its translation is CSARKGQGGETQYF.

The chain carries TRBV7-9 and TRBJ2-1; TRBD2 matches 10 bases. Germline V gives CDR1 SEHNR, CDR2 FQNEAQ (reference sequence). The CDR3 has 15 residues. The V gene end was trimmed by 5 bases and the J gene end by 7 bases; junction bases not matched to a gene: 8. The CDR3 sequence: CASSPRGAGGNEQFF. The CDR3 nucleotides are TGTGCCAGCAGCCCCCGGGGAGCGGGGGGGAATGAGCAGTTCTTC. The variable domain in full, with the rest retrieved from reference TRBV7-9 and TRBJ2-1, is DTGVSQNPRHKITKRGQNVTFRCDPISEHNRLYWYRQTLGQGPEFLTYFQNEAQLEKSRLLSDRFSAERPKGSFSTLEIQRTEQGDSAMYLCASSPRGAGGNEQFFGPGTRLTVL.

There are a few counts of this clonotype. The chain couples TRBV3-1 to TRBJ2-7, with D maybe TRBD1 (5 bases). CDR1 and CDR2 (germline): LGHDT, YNNKEL (reference sequence). Trimming removed 4 bases at V and 2 bases at J, with 12 bases between. This CDR3 comprises 14 residues. The CDR3 loop reads CASSPQTVTYEQYV. The CDR3 DNA reads TGTGCCAGCAGCCCCCAGACAGTGACCTACGAGCAGTACGTC.

The chain links TRBV14 to TRBJ2-4; D gene uncertain. The CDR3 extends over 16 amino acids. The V end was cut by 1 base, the J end by 7 bases, with 17 bases between. CDR1 is SGHDN, CDR2 FVKESK, per germline. The CDR3 sequence: CASSQGPGQARNIQYF. CDR3 in DNA: TGTGCCAGCAGCCAAGGGCCAGGCCAGGCAAGGAACATTCAGTACTTC.

The chain joins TRBV7-8 to TRBJ1-6; D remains unclear. V lost 5 bases and J lost 4, with 15 bases in between. Germline V gives CDR1 SGHVS, CDR2 FQNEAQ. The CDR3 is 16 residues long. The CDR3 region has the DNA TGTGCCAGCAGCCGAAGACAATCCAGTTATAATTCACCCCTCCACTTT. Encoded protein: CASSRRQSSYNSPLHF.

The V and J genes are TRBV5-8 and TRBJ2-2, with D possibly called TRBD1 or TRBD2 (5 bases each). Germline V gene data show CDR1 as SGHTS and CDR2 as YDEGEE. Trimming stripped 4 bases from V and 3 bases from J, with 13 bases between. The CDR3 covers 15 residues. The chain's CDR3 is CASSAGTLYTGELFF. CDR3 nucleotides: TGTGCCAGCAGCGCCGGGACCCTCTACACCGGGGAGCTGTTTTTT.

The chain joins TRBV6-1 to TRBJ2-1; D uncertain. With 7 bases removed from V and 0 bases from J, the gap between germline ends came to 10 bases. Germline V gene sequence: CDR1 MNHNS, CDR2 SASEGT. The CDR3 totals 14 residues. CDR3 region: CASTTRSSYNEQFF. The CDR3, as DNA: TGTGCCAGCACCACGCGGAGCTCCTACAATGAGCAGTTCTTC.

The chain joins TRBV2 to TRBJ2-2; D tentatively fits TRBD1 or TRBD2 (5 bases each). The V gene lost 11 bases and the J gene lost 2 bases, with 12 bases spanning the gap. The germline gives CDR1 SNHLY, CDR2 FYNNEI. The CDR3 totals 13 residues. The CDR3 nucleotides are TGTGCCTCAGAGGGGCAAAACACCGGGGAGCTGTTTTTT. It is translated as CASEGQNTGELFF. The variable domain in full, completed from reference TRBV2 and TRBJ2-2, reads EPEVTQTPSHQVTQMGQEVILRCVPISNHLYFYWYRQILGQKVEFLVSFYNNEISEKSEIFDDQFSVERPDGSNFTLKIRSTKLEDSAMYFCASEGQNTGELFFGEGSRLTVL.

The gene calls are TRBV28 and TRBJ1-1; D remains ambiguous. CDR1 and CDR2 (germline): MDHEN, SYDVKM. The ends were cut back, 11 bases at V and 3 bases at J, with 10 bases in the middle. There are 11 residues in the CDR3. The CDR3 protein is CAVVSHTEAFF. The CDR3 DNA is TGTGCCGTAGTCAGCCACACTGAAGCTTTCTTT.

This clonotype was seen only a few times. The chain carries TRBV20-1 and TRBJ2-1; 7 positions agree with TRBD2. Germline CDR1 and CDR2: DFQATT and SNEGSKA (reference sequence). Unmatched junction bases numbered 12, after V lost 3 bases and J lost 7 bases. The CDR3 sequence is 15 residues long. CDR3 in DNA: TGCAGTGCTAGTGGCGGACTAGTGGTTGGAAATGAGCAGTTCTTC. Protein sequence: CSASGGLVVGNEQFF.

The rearrangement joins TRBV10-3 to TRBJ2-1, with TRBD2 matching 9 bases. Germline V lookup: CDR1 ENHRY, CDR2 SYGVKD. V lost 11 bases to trimming and J lost 7 bases; unmatched junction nucleotides: 12. The CDR3 runs 14 residues. CDR3 region: CAVNQPAGGNEQFF. The DNA for the CDR3 is TGTGCCGTCAACCAACCAGCGGGGGGAAATGAGCAGTTCTTC.